This TCR beta chain appears in the sequencing data of a study of shared clonotypes between healthy human individuals. Data came from immunoSEQ multiplex PCR; TCRdb stores just in-frame clones and leaves some out. The profile shows some 2,500,000 clones, under 95% of them singletons. J gave up 5 bases and V 7 bases, and 8 bases lay outside the gene matches. The CDR3 length is 15 residues. The germline CDR1 and CDR2 sequences are MDHEN and SYDVKM. The chain recombines TRBV28 with TRBJ2-3; 11 bases are shared with TRBD2. Sequencing was done on a sample of naive CD4+ T cells from PBMCs. Indicated subset: CD45RA+ positively selected. The origin of this receptor is a man younger than 35 in good health. Some clones in this sample may be carry-over from other donors' samples. CDR3 in amino acids: CASTSPTSGRDTQYF. The CDR3 nucleotides are TGTGCCAGCACCTCCCCCACTAGCGGGAGAGATACGCAGTATTTT.